These T cell receptor beta chains were read from a single sample in a study of blood T cell repertoires in COVID-19. TCRdb keeps only in-frame clones here, not all; method: immunoSEQ multiplex PCR. The sample carries a few hundred thousand clones, 84% recorded once. The sequenced material came from PBMCs or T cells enriched from blood (not recorded which). These receptors were taken from a woman aged 35 to 49 who had recovered from COVID-19. The CDR3 runs from the conserved cysteine through the conserved F or W. D genes are given only for firm matches. For some rows the clone size is stated as once, few or many, or as a class when expanded; others skip it.

d_call: NA; clone_size: NA; v_call: TRBV3-1/TRBV3-2; j_call: TRBJ1-1; cdr3_aa: CASMGGLAEAFF; cdr3_nt: TGTGCCAGTATGGGAGGGTTAGCTGAAGCTTTCTTT
d_call: NA; clone_size: NA; v_call: TRBV5-8; j_call: TRBJ2-7; cdr3_aa: CASSAVAPEQYF; cdr3_nt: TGTGCCAGCAGCGCGGTGGCCCCCGAGCAGTACTTC
d_call: NA; clone_size: NA; v_call: TRBV27; j_call: TRBJ2-2; cdr3_aa: CASSSSGVNTGELFF; cdr3_nt: TGTGCCAGCAGTTCGTCGGGAGTTAACACCGGGGAGCTGTTTTTT
d_call: NA; clone_size: NA; v_call: TRBV24-1; j_call: TRBJ1-2; cdr3_aa: CATSEGAAHGYTF; cdr3_nt: TGTGCCACCAGTGAGGGGGCAGCCCATGGCTACACCTTC
d_call: TRBD1; clone_size: NA; v_call: TRBV28; j_call: TRBJ1-2; cdr3_aa: CASSFEGAGGYTF; cdr3_nt: TGTGCCAGCAGTTTCGAGGGGGCGGGTGGCTACACCTTC
d_call: NA; clone_size: NA; v_call: TRBV11-3; j_call: TRBJ2-5; cdr3_aa: CASSPRTSTLGTQYF; cdr3_nt: TGTGCCAGCAGCCCCAGGACATCGACGTTGGGGACCCAGTACTTC
d_call: TRBD1; clone_size: NA; v_call: TRBV5-1; j_call: TRBJ2-1; cdr3_aa: CASRSGTGGKDGDEQFF; cdr3_nt: TGCGCCAGCAGGTCCGGGACAGGGGGGAAAGATGGGGATGAGCAGTTCTTC
d_call: NA; clone_size: NA; v_call: TRBV19; j_call: TRBJ1-1; cdr3_aa: CASSPRNTEAFF; cdr3_nt: TGTGCCAGTAGCCCCCGGAACACTGAAGCTTTCTTT
d_call: NA; clone_size: few; v_call: TRBV30; j_call: TRBJ1-2; cdr3_aa: CAWRRELANYGYTF; cdr3_nt: TGTGCCTGGCGCAGGGAATTAGCTAACTATGGCTACACCTTC
d_call: NA; clone_size: NA; v_call: TRBV19; j_call: TRBJ1-1; cdr3_aa: CASRIGRVTTEAFF; cdr3_nt: TGTGCCAGCCGCATTGGGAGGGTCACCACTGAAGCTTTCTTT
d_call: TRBD2; clone_size: NA; v_call: TRBV9; j_call: TRBJ2-1; cdr3_aa: CASSVGAGGNNEQFF; cdr3_nt: TGTGCCAGCAGCGTAGGTGCGGGAGGGAATAATGAGCAGTTCTTC
d_call: NA; clone_size: NA; v_call: TRBV7-2; j_call: TRBJ2-5; cdr3_aa: CASSLGLQETQYF; cdr3_nt: TGTGCCAGCAGCTTAGGGCTGCAAGAGACCCAGTACTTC
d_call: NA; clone_size: NA; v_call: TRBV20-1; j_call: TRBJ2-7; cdr3_aa: CSASPSGQLLYEQYF; cdr3_nt: TGCAGTGCTAGTCCCTCCGGACAGTTACTCTACGAGCAGTACTTC
d_call: TRBD2; clone_size: NA; v_call: TRBV6-5; j_call: TRBJ2-2; cdr3_aa: CASSPLAGDTGELFF; cdr3_nt: TGTGCCAGCAGCCCCTTAGCGGGAGACACCGGGGAGCTGTTTTTT
d_call: TRBD2; clone_size: NA; v_call: TRBV7-6; j_call: TRBJ2-2; cdr3_aa: CASSLELAVNTGELFF; cdr3_nt: TGTGCCAGCAGCTTAGAACTAGCGGTGAACACCGGGGAGCTGTTTTTT
d_call: NA; clone_size: NA; v_call: TRBV7-9; j_call: TRBJ2-3; cdr3_aa: CASSLSRRGGGNTQYF; cdr3_nt: TGTGCCAGCAGCTTATCTAGGAGAGGAGGCGGGAATACGCAGTATTTT
d_call: TRBD2; clone_size: NA; v_call: TRBV5-1; j_call: TRBJ2-2; cdr3_aa: CASSLVAGTSTGELFF; cdr3_nt: TGCGCCAGCAGCTTGGTAGCGGGCACTAGCACCGGGGAGCTGTTTTTT
d_call: NA; clone_size: few; v_call: TRBV5-1; j_call: TRBJ1-3; cdr3_aa: CASSLAGDTIYF; cdr3_nt: TGCGCCAGCAGCTTGGCCGGGGACACCATATATTTT